This TCR beta chain was obtained from a study of T cells in Graves' hyperthyroidism and ophthalmopathy. Germline lookup yields CDR1 LNHDA and CDR2 SQIVND (reference sequence). This CDR3 region has 13 residues. V was shortened by 4 bases and J by 4 bases, with 8 bases between the two germline ends. The CDR3 regions of TCR beta were amplified from RNA transcripts. The primer set for the first-round RT-PCR of the TCR CDR3 was HTBI. TCRdb called the multiplex PCR reads again in MiXCR, with one record for every CDR3 protein. This sample has fewer than 900,000 distinct CDR3 sequences, with roughly a sixth found just once.

The genes are TRBV19 and TRBJ1-5; D is uncertain. The sequenced material came from blood. This clonotype was sampled from a woman aged 50 to 60 with Graves' hyperthyroidism that later progressed to Graves' ophthalmopathy. CDR3 sequence: CASSTRRNQPQHF. The CDR3 coding sequence is TGTGCCAGTAGTACCCGACGGAATCAGCCCCAGCATTTT. The full variable domain, rest sourced from reference TRBV19 and TRBJ1-5, is DGGITQSPKYLFRKEGQNVTLSCEQNLNHDAMYWYRQDPGQGLRLIYYSQIVNDFQKGDIAEGYSVSREKKESFPLTVTSAQKNPTAFYLCASSTRRNQPQHFGDGTRLSIL.